A selection of T cell receptor beta chains follows, all from one sample in a study of TIL therapy for anti-PD-1-resistant metastatic lung cancer. Sequencing was performed with immunoSEQ multiplex PCR; in TCRdb, only in-frame clones are kept and a portion is missing. The sample contains about 59,000 clones, over 70% of which appear only once. The sequences come from blood, collected at baseline. These receptor sequences come from a person between 25 and 80 years old with non-small cell lung cancer. The CDR3 runs from the conserved cysteine through the conserved F or W. D genes are given only for firm matches. Clone size is stated in some rows and not others, as once, few, many or a class when expanded.

TRBJ1-1 | once | 13 | TRBV29-1 | TRBD1 | CSVEGQLITEAFF | TGCAGCGTTGAGGGACAGTTAATCACTGAAGCTTTCTTT
TRBJ2-1 | NA | 14 | TRBV4-2 | NA | CASSPPGAYNEQFF | TGTGCCAGCAGCCCGCCAGGTGCATACAATGAGCAGTTCTTC
TRBJ1-1 | NA | 14 | TRBV28 | NA | CASSPRTARTEAFF | TGTGCCAGCAGCCCGAGGACAGCGAGGACTGAAGCTTTCTTT
TRBJ1-2 | NA | 14 | TRBV28 | NA | CASSSPGRHYGYTF | TGTGCCAGCAGTTCTCCTGGACGGCACTATGGCTACACCTTC
TRBJ2-1 | NA | 15 | TRBV27 | TRBD2 | CASGGLAGGENEQFF | TGTGCCAGCGGCGGACTAGCGGGGGGGGAGAATGAGCAGTTCTTC
TRBJ1-6 | NA | 14 | TRBV30 | NA | CAWSVSGGGSPLHF | TGTGCCTGGAGTGTGTCGGGAGGTGGTTCACCCCTCCACTTT
TRBJ2-7 | NA | 17 | TRBV7-9 | NA | CASSLGPERFPKYEQYF | TGTGCCAGCAGCTTAGGCCCAGAAAGGTTCCCTAAATACGAGCAGTACTTC
TRBJ2-6 | NA | 18 | TRBV18 | TRBD1 | CASSPPGQGYSGANVLTF | TGTGCCAGCTCACCACCGGGACAGGGGTACTCTGGGGCCAACGTCCTGACTTTC
TRBJ1-6 | NA | 14 | TRBV11-2 | NA | CASSLETANSPLHF | TGTGCCAGCAGCTTAGAGACAGCCAATTCACCCCTCCACTTT
TRBJ2-5 | once | 11 | TRBV5-6 | NA | CASMGSETQYF | TGTGCCAGCATGGGCTCGGAGACCCAGTACTTC
TRBJ1-5 | NA | 15 | TRBV2 | NA | CASSAEVAGNQPQHF | TGTGCCAGCAGTGCGGAGGTTGCGGGCAATCAGCCCCAGCATTTT
TRBJ2-3 | NA | 16 | TRBV11-3 | TRBD2 | CASSLLAGGLGNTQYF | TGTGCCAGCAGCTTACTAGCGGGGGGGCTAGGAAATACGCAGTATTTT
TRBJ1-2 | NA | 14 | TRBV4-3 | TRBD1 | CASSQGDRAYGYTF | TGCGCCAGCAGCCAAGGGGACAGGGCTTATGGCTACACCTTC
TRBJ1-4 | NA | 14 | TRBV5-1 | NA | CASSLSGSNEKLFF | TGCGCCAGCAGCTTGTCTGGCAGTAATGAAAAACTGTTTTTT
TRBJ2-3 | NA | 17 | TRBV30 | TRBD2 | CAWSVGLAGLCTDTQYF | TGTGCCTGGAGTGTCGGACTAGCGGGGCTCTGCACAGATACGCAGTATTTT
TRBJ2-5 | NA | 15 | TRBV5-6 | NA | CASSLGGRLPGTQYF | TGTGCCAGCAGCTTGGGTGGACGCCTCCCGGGGACCCAGTACTTC
TRBJ1-1 | NA | 15 | TRBV5-5 | NA | CASSFFGQMNTEAFF | TGTGCCAGCAGCTTCTTTGGACAGATGAACACTGAAGCTTTCTTT
TRBJ2-3 | NA | 14 | TRBV5-6 | TRBD2 | CASVNAGGTDTQYF | TGTGCCAGCGTCAACGCGGGGGGCACAGATACGCAGTATTTT
TRBJ1-5 | NA | 13 | TRBV5-1 | NA | CASSLDADQPQHF | TGCGCCAGCAGCTTGGACGCAGATCAGCCCCAGCATTTT
TRBJ1-6 | NA | 14 | TRBV9 | TRBD1 | CASSITGDNSPLHF | TGTGCCAGCAGCATAACAGGGGATAATTCACCCCTCCACTTT
TRBJ2-1 | NA | 14 | TRBV15 | NA | CATSREGGGDEQFF | TGTGCCACCAGCAGAGAAGGCGGGGGCGATGAGCAGTTCTTC
TRBJ2-5 | NA | 14 | TRBV4-2 | NA | CASSQEVRDTIRYF | TGTGCCAGCAGCCAAGAAGTTCGGGACACCATTCGGTACTTC
TRBJ1-5 | NA | 13 | TRBV2 | NA | CASSSEVDQPQHF | TGTGCCAGCAGTTCCGAGGTAGATCAGCCCCAGCATTTT
TRBJ1-4 | NA | 15 | TRBV18 | TRBD1 | CASSPSTGGNEKLFF | TGTGCCAGCTCACCTTCGACAGGGGGAAATGAAAAACTGTTTTTT
TRBJ1-2 | NA | 13 | TRBV7-2 | NA | CASSLALAGGYTF | TGTGCCAGCAGCTTAGCGCTTGCAGGAGGCTACACCTTC
TRBJ2-7 | NA | 14 | TRBV6-1 | NA | CAIQTRQQAYEQYF | TGTGCCATCCAGACTCGGCAGCAGGCCTACGAGCAGTACTTC
TRBJ2-1 | NA | 14 | TRBV28 | NA | CASRTPERGNEQFF | TGTGCCAGCAGGACCCCTGAGAGGGGCAATGAGCAGTTCTTC
TRBJ1-2 | NA | 10 | TRBV28 | NA | CASRQYGYTF | TGTGCCAGCAGACAGTATGGCTACACCTTC
TRBJ2-7 | NA | 16 | TRBV27 | NA | CASSLSSPRASYEQYF | TGTGCCAGCAGTTTATCTAGCCCCCGGGCCTCCTACGAGCAGTACTTC
TRBJ2-5 | NA | 13 | TRBV7-2 | NA | CASSLQVKETQYF | TGTGCCAGCAGCTTGCAGGTCAAAGAGACCCAGTACTTC
TRBJ1-1 | few | 11 | TRBV20-1 | NA | CSARDNTEAFF | TGCAGTGCTAGAGACAACACTGAAGCTTTCTTT
TRBJ2-2 | once | 15 | TRBV2 | TRBD2 | CASSEGLAGPGELFF | TGTGCCAGCAGTGAGGGACTAGCGGGACCTGGGGAGCTGTTTTTT
TRBJ2-1 | NA | 16 | TRBV5-1 | TRBD2 | CASSAPLAGSYNEQFF | TGCGCCAGCAGCGCACCCTTAGCGGGTTCCTACAATGAGCAGTTCTTC
TRBJ2-2 | NA | 17 | TRBV5-1 | TRBD2 | CASSLGLAGGPPGELFF | TGCGCCAGCAGCTTGGGACTAGCGGGAGGCCCCCCCGGGGAGCTGTTTTTT
TRBJ2-1 | NA | 20 | TRBV19 | TRBD2 | CASSIGGVAGASSSYNEQFF | TGTGCCAGTAGTATTGGGGGCGTAGCGGGGGCCTCGAGCTCCTACAATGAGCAGTTCTTC
TRBJ1-1 | NA | 14 | TRBV7-8 | TRBD1 | CASSLGGQGLEAFF | TGTGCCAGCAGCTTAGGGGGACAGGGGCTTGAAGCTTTCTTT
TRBJ1-4 | few | 14 | TRBV2 | TRBD1 | CASSLQGTNEKLFF | TGTGCCAGCAGTTTACAGGGGACTAATGAAAAACTGTTTTTT
TRBJ1-2 | NA | 16 | TRBV5-1 | TRBD1 | CASSPGVGTGGYGYTF | TGCGCCAGCAGCCCGGGAGTTGGGACAGGGGGGTATGGCTACACCTTC
TRBJ1-3 | few | 17 | TRBV9 | NA | CASSGATGAGSGNTIYF | TGTGCCAGCAGCGGGGCGACAGGTGCCGGCTCAGGAAACACCATATATTTT
TRBJ2-7 | NA | 15 | TRBV5-6 | TRBD1 | CASSLDRTGDYEQYF | TGTGCCAGCAGCTTGGACAGGACAGGGGATTACGAGCAGTACTTC
TRBJ2-7 | few | 13 | TRBV19 | NA | CASSPAGTYEQYF | TGTGCCAGTAGTCCGGCAGGCACCTACGAGCAGTACTTC
TRBJ1-1 | NA | 15 | TRBV7-3 | TRBD1 | CASSLLGGRNTEAFF | TGTGCCAGCAGCTTATTAGGGGGCCGGAACACTGAAGCTTTCTTT